Each of the 22 T cell receptor beta chains below was sequenced from the same sample in a study of cytomegalovirus exposure and HLA in healthy donors (TCRdb year 2017). Library preparation was by the immunoSEQ multiplex PCR assay. The multiplex PCR relied on a mix of 60 forward primers for TCR Vbeta segments and 13 reverse primers for TCR Jbeta segments. TCRdb took this table from immuneACCESS and kept in-frame rearrangements with V and J called. Such tables lack part of the clones; where checked against another copy, unresolved V genes explain under half of the gap, and the rest is unexplained. Present in this sample are some 180,000 clones, roughly four fifths of which were seen just once. Approximately 2.1% of the sample rests with the top ten. The source material was PBMCs. The receptors come from a man younger than 40 in good health and CMV-seronegative.

The rearrangement links TRBV20-1 to TRBJ2-1, with D possibly TRBD2 on 6 matching bases. Germline CDR1 and CDR2: DFQATT and SNEGSKA (reference sequence). The CDR3 covers 11 residues. Trimming stripped 1 base from V and 9 bases from J, with 7 bases between. The CDR3: CSARAGGEQFF. The CDR3 nucleotides are TGCAGTGCTAGAGCCGGGGGTGAGCAGTTCTTC.

The chain has TRBV15 and TRBJ2-1; 8 bases match TRBD1. This CDR3 contains 12 residues. From germline, CDR1 is LNHNV and CDR2 YYDKDF (reference sequence). The trim removed 10 bases at V and 4 bases at J, leaving 3 bases unmatched. Here the CDR3 reads CAIRDRYNEQFF. CDR3 nucleotides: TGTGCCATCCGGGACAGGTACAATGAGCAGTTCTTC. Full variable domain (outside the CDR3, taken from reference TRBV15 and TRBJ2-1): DAMVIQNPRYQVTQFGKPVTLSCSQTLNHNVMYWYQQKSSQAPKLLFHYYDKDFNNEADTPDNFQSRRPNTSFCFLDIRSPGLGDTAMYLCAIRDRYNEQFFGPGTRLTVL.

The genes are TRBV19 and TRBJ1-1; the match to TRBD1 covers 10 bases. The CDR3 runs 15 residues. V was clipped by 1 base and J by 4 bases; unmatched bases: 3. Germline CDR1 reads LNHDA; CDR2 reads SQIVND (reference sequence). The CDR3, as DNA: TGTGCCAGTAGTATAGGACAGGGGGCAACCACTGAAGCTTTCTTT. Translating it yields CASSIGQGATTEAFF. Drawing the rest from reference TRBV19 and TRBJ1-1, the complete variable domain is DGGITQSPKYLFRKEGQNVTLSCEQNLNHDAMYWYRQDPGQGLRLIYYSQIVNDFQKGDIAEGYSVSREKKESFPLTVTSAQKNPTAFYLCASSIGQGATTEAFFGQGTRLTVV.

This clone was recorded only once. CDR3: CASRLAGLQETQYF. The CDR3 nucleotides are TGTGCCAGCCGATTAGCGGGACTACAAGAGACCCAGTACTTC. The V gene is TRBV5-4, the J gene TRBJ2-5; TRBD2 matches 8 bases. The CDR3 runs to 14 residues. Germline assignment: CDR1 SGHNT and CDR2 YYREEE (reference sequence). The J segment lost 2 bases and the V segment lost 7 bases, leaving 7 bases of the junction unmatched.

The chain couples TRBV28 to TRBJ2-1; D gene uncertain. This CDR3 has 8 residues. Germline values: CDR1 MDHEN, CDR2 SYDVKM. As DNA, the CDR3 is TGTGTAAACAATGAGCAGTTCTTC. This codes for CVNNEQFF.

The chain has TRBV11-3 and TRBJ1-1; tentatively, D is TRBD1 (6 bases). Germline-derived CDR1 and CDR2 are SGHNT and YENEEA. This CDR3 has 13 amino acids. Trimming took 5 bases from V and 7 from J, leaving 14 bases between them. CDR3 in DNA: TGTGCCAGCAGCCGGGGACATATAGATGAAGCTTTCTTT. Residues: CASSRGHIDEAFF.

The table lists this clone with a count of one. The CDR3 loop is CASSLPGLAGGTDTQYF. In DNA form, the CDR3 reads TGCGCCAGCAGCTTGCCGGGACTAGCGGGAGGCACAGATACGCAGTATTTT. The chain recombines TRBV5-1 with TRBJ2-3; TRBD2 matches 14 bases. This CDR3 has 17 residues. Per the germline V gene, CDR1 is SGHRS and CDR2 is YFSETQ. Trimming took 1 base from V and 1 from J; bases not matched to a gene: 2.

In the case of this clone: The sample has other DNA sequences that encode this CDR3 too. The J gene is TRBJ2-4, the V gene TRBV28; TRBD1 is a possible D gene (6 bases). Germline lookup yields CDR1 MDHEN and CDR2 SYDVKM. The germline V and J ends were trimmed by 5 bases and 0 bases, with 17 bases remaining between them. The CDR3 loop spans 17 amino acids. The CDR3, as DNA: TGTGCCAGCAGTCTACCCGGACAGACTCTAGCCAAAAACATTCAGTACTTC. Its translation: CASSLPGQTLAKNIQYF. Full variable domain (remainder filled in from reference TRBV28 and TRBJ2-4): DVKVTQSSRYLVKRTGEKVFLECVQDMDHENMFWYRQDPGLGLRLIYFSYDVKMKEKGDIPEGYSVSREKKERFSLILESASTNQTSMYLCASSLPGQTLAKNIQYFGAGTRLSVL.

Written as DNA, the CDR3 is TGCGCCAGCAGCTTGGCGGCAGGTCGCACAGATACGCAGTATTTT. It encodes CASSLAAGRTDTQYF. The chain recombines TRBV5-1 with TRBJ2-3, with D hard to call. The germline V gene encodes CDR1 SGHRS and CDR2 YFSETQ. This CDR3 spans 15 amino acids. The ends were cut back, 0 bases at V and 1 base at J, with 9 bases in the middle. Variable domain in full (rest from reference TRBV5-1 and TRBJ2-3): KAGVTQTPRYLIKTRGQQVTLSCSPISGHRSVSWYQQTPGQGLQFLFEYFSETQRNKGNFPGRFSGRQFSNSRSEMNVSTLELGDSALYLCASSLAAGRTDTQYFGPGTRLTVL.

This clone was observed a few times. The genes are TRBV27 and TRBJ2-7, with D possibly matching TRBD2 (5 bases). The CDR3 has 14 residues. Germline CDR1 and CDR2: MNHEY and SMNVEV (reference sequence). V dropped 4 bases and J dropped 0 bases, with 10 bases sitting between them. The DNA for the CDR3 is TGTGCCAGCAGTTATTCCGGGGACTCCTACGAGCAGTACTTC. Translating gives CASSYSGDSYEQYF.

This sequence joins TRBV5-4 and TRBJ2-1; a weak D match, TRBD2 (5 bases). The ends were cut back, 0 bases at V and 6 bases at J, with 10 bases in the middle. CDR1 SGHNT and CDR2 YYREEE come from the germline V gene (reference sequence). The CDR3 runs 14 residues. The CDR3 coding sequence is TGTGCCAGCAGCTTGGTGGTAGCGAGCAATGAGCAGTTCTTC. It yields the protein CASSLVVASNEQFF.

J is TRBJ2-2 and V is TRBV4-2; 8 bases match TRBD2. Trimming took 7 bases from V and 2 from J; bases not matched to a gene: 6. The CDR3 is 15 amino acids. Germline CDR1 and CDR2: LGHNA and YNFKEQ. The CDR3 loop is CASTTGLGNTGELFF. As DNA, the CDR3 is TGTGCCAGCACCACGGGACTAGGCAACACCGGGGAGCTGTTTTTT.

The chain couples TRBV27 to TRBJ1-1; 8 bases fit TRBD1. Germline V lookup: CDR1 MNHEY, CDR2 SMNVEV (reference sequence). With V trimmed by 6 bases and J by 1 base, 4 bases remained unmatched. The CDR3 length is 14 residues. CDR3 amino acids: CASRQGAWNTEAFF. The CDR3 coding sequence is TGTGCCAGCAGGCAGGGGGCTTGGAACACTGAAGCTTTCTTT.

This chain joins TRBV6-5 and TRBJ2-2; TRBD2 agrees at 10 bases. J gave up 5 bases and V 1 base, and 4 bases lay outside the gene matches. The CDR3 length is 16 residues. The germline V gene has CDR1 MNHEY and CDR2 SVGAGI. The CDR3 DNA is TGTGCCAGCAGTTACTGGCTAGCGGGAGCAACCGGGGAGCTGTTTTTT. Residues: CASSYWLAGATGELFF.

This clone occurred once. The CDR3 protein is CASSQVTGGDTQYF. In DNA form, the CDR3 reads TGTGCCAGCAGCCAGGTGACAGGGGGGGATACGCAGTATTTT. The chain recombines TRBV4-2 with TRBJ2-3; 9 bases map to TRBD1. CDR1 is LGHNA and CDR2 is YNFKEQ in the germline V gene. This CDR3 has 14 residues. Trimming took 3 bases from V and 6 from J; bases not matched to a gene: 4.

The table lists this clone with a count of one. The chain couples TRBV5-1 to TRBJ1-4; maybe TRBD1 (5 bases). The CDR3 is made up of 15 amino acids. Trimming shortened V by 1 base and J by 1 base, and 8 bases separated the two germline ends. Germline V gene data show CDR1 as SGHRS and CDR2 as YFSETQ. CDR3: CASSLSGLTNEKLFF. In DNA form, the CDR3 reads TGCGCCAGCAGCTTGTCAGGGCTAACTAATGAAAAACTGTTTTTT.

CDR3 protein: CASSLFRVIRADTQYF. The CDR3, as DNA: TGTGCCAGCAGCTTATTTCGAGTCATACGGGCAGATACGCAGTATTTT. This chain joins TRBV5-6 and TRBJ2-3; D not certain. The V end was cut by 2 bases, the J end by 4 bases, with 17 bases between. This CDR3 contains 16 residues. Germline loops: CDR1 SGHDT, CDR2 YYEEEE.

The J gene is TRBJ2-7, the V gene TRBV5-1; 12 positions match TRBD1. The germline gives CDR1 SGHRS, CDR2 YFSETQ. With 3 bases clipped from V and 7 bases from J, the junction kept 11 bases outside the gene matches. The length of the CDR3 is 16 residues. CDR3 nucleotide sequence: TGCGCCAGCAGCTCCAAACCGGGACAGGGGGCAGTTGAGCAGTACTTC. It specifies CASSSKPGQGAVEQYF.

J is TRBJ1-1 and V is TRBV19; D not resolved. The CDR3 covers 14 residues. The germline V gene encodes CDR1 LNHDA and CDR2 SQIVND (reference sequence). The ends were cut back, 8 bases at V and 5 bases at J, with 18 bases in the middle. CDR3 nucleotides: TGTGCCAGTTCTCCAGCCGTCGGAGGTACTGAAGCTTTCTTT. Amino acid sequence: CASSPAVGGTEAFF.

The chain uses TRBV29-1 and TRBJ2-1, with 8 bases fitting TRBD1. V was clipped by 6 bases and J by 3 bases; unmatched bases: 7. CDR1 is SQVTM and CDR2 is ANQGSEA in the germline V gene. The CDR3 is made up of 14 amino acids. The CDR3 loop reads CSVLTGEYYNEQFF. The CDR3 DNA sequence: TGCAGCGTCCTGACAGGGGAATACTACAATGAGCAGTTCTTC.

V gene TRBV30 combines with J gene TRBJ2-2; D unclear. The CDR3 spans 10 residues. V lost 2 bases to trimming and J lost 7 bases, with 2 bases between them. Germline CDR1 GTSNPN, CDR2 SVGIG (reference sequence). CDR3 amino acids: CAWSYGELFF. For the CDR3, the DNA is TGTGCCTGGAGTTACGGGGAGCTGTTTTTT.

The chain carries TRBV6-6 and TRBJ2-7; D ambiguous. The germline V gene encodes CDR1 MNHNY and CDR2 SVGAGI (reference sequence). Trimming left V 6 bases short and J 6 bases short, with 12 bases between. The CDR3 consists of 12 residues. CDR3 nucleotides: TGTGCCAGCAGCCTCACCTTCGGCGAGCAGTACTTC. This gives the protein CASSLTFGEQYF.